What follows are 7 T cell receptor beta chains derived from one specimen sequenced in a study of T-cell memory formation after mild COVID-19 (dated by TCRdb to 2020 to 2023). Libraries were made using 5' RACE. Sequencer: Illumina NovaSeq 6000. TCRdb's own reprocessing of the public reads used fastp at Q25 and MiXCR and kept productive beta chains. A single entry per CDR3 protein holds the most common genes and DNA from its merged rows. This sample gives 530,000 or so distinct CDR3 sequences in total; 15% to 20% of them show up just once. The ten largest clonotypes hold roughly 7.7% of the sample. The sequencing sample was made of PBMCs or a T cell subset sorted from them (not recorded which). These receptors were taken from an adult woman who had mild COVID-19 (a few samples of this study predate the infection). The sample titles of this study are shuffled in the database, so cell type and time point are left out; the donor was told from shared clones.

The chain is built from TRBV6-5 and TRBJ2-1, with 7 positions matching TRBD2. This CDR3 is 16 amino acids long. The germline V gene has CDR1 MNHEY and CDR2 SVGAGI. V was clipped by 2 bases and J by 0 bases; unmatched bases: 4. The CDR3: CASSYPGGSSYNEQFF. As DNA, the CDR3 is TGTGCCAGCAGTTACCCCGGGGGGAGCTCCTACAATGAGCAGTTCTTC.

V is TRBV2 and J is TRBJ2-4; 8 bases align to TRBD2. Germline V gene sequence: CDR1 SNHLY, CDR2 FYNNEI. The V and J ends lost 7 bases and 3 bases, in that order; junction bases with no gene match: 11. This CDR3 has 16 residues. Here the CDR3 DNA reads TGTGCCAGCACCTTCGGCGCGGGAGGTGACAAAAACATTCAGTACTTC. It is translated as CASTFGAGGDKNIQYF. Based on the CDR3 plus reference TRBV2 and TRBJ2-4, the full variable domain is EPEVTQTPSHQVTQMGQEVILRCVPISNHLYFYWYRQILGQKVEFLVSFYNNEISEKSEIFDDQFSVERPDGSNFTLKIRSTKLEDSAMYFCASTFGAGGDKNIQYFGAGTRLSVL.

The J gene is TRBJ1-6, the V gene TRBV7-2, with D perhaps TRBD1 (5 bases). V was cut by 5 bases and J by 6 bases, with 23 bases left in between. Germline assignment: CDR1 SGHTA and CDR2 FQGNSA. The length of the CDR3 is 18 residues. The CDR3 spells CASSAKDGRVGGNSPLHF. CDR3 coding DNA: TGTGCCAGCAGCGCGAAGGATGGGAGGGTCGGGGGTAATTCACCCCTCCACTTT.

The chain is built from TRBV7-9 and TRBJ2-3; weak D call: TRBD1 (5 bases). CDR3 length: 14 residues. Looked up from germline, CDR1 is SEHNR and CDR2 is FQNEAQ (reference sequence). V dropped 5 bases and J dropped 1 base, with 10 bases sitting between them. CDR3 residues: CASSTQGGTDTQYF. The CDR3 DNA follows: TGTGCCAGCAGCACGCAGGGTGGCACAGATACGCAGTATTTT.

This clonotype was recorded at least ten times. The chain couples TRBV6-5 to TRBJ2-7; a possible D gene is TRBD1 (5 bases). The V end lost 2 bases, the J end lost 3 bases, and 5 bases lay between the germline ends. The CDR3 runs to 12 residues. Germline lookup yields CDR1 MNHEY and CDR2 SVGAGI. The CDR3 here is CASSYDSYEQYF. The CDR3 coding sequence is TGTGCCAGCAGTTACGACAGCTACGAGCAGTACTTC.

This chain joins TRBV4-1 and TRBJ2-1; the match to TRBD2 covers 11 bases. Per the germline V gene, CDR1 is MGHRA and CDR2 is YSYEKL. The CDR3 has 14 residues. The V segment lost 2 bases and the J segment 15 bases; nucleotides outside the gene matches: 9. This CDR3 is CASSQPLTSGERFF. The CDR3 DNA sequence: TGCGCCAGCAGCCAACCACTGACTAGCGGGGAGAGGTTCTTC.

This clonotype has just a few counts. The V and J genes are TRBV3-1 and TRBJ1-2; a weak D match, TRBD1 (6 bases). The CDR3 runs to 14 residues. V lost 10 bases to trimming and J lost 13 bases, with 28 bases between them. CDR1 and CDR2 from the germline V gene are LGHDT and YNNKEL (reference sequence). The CDR3 DNA is TGTGCCACCTCGTTAGAAGGAACAGGGAAGGCGAGCACCTTC. This encodes CATSLEGTGKASTF. Full variable domain (remainder filled in from reference TRBV3-1 and TRBJ1-2): DTAVSQTPKYLVTQMGNDKSIKCEQNLGHDTMYWYKQDSKKFLKIMFSYNNKELIINETVPNRFSPKSPDKAHLNLHINSLELGDSAVYFCATSLEGTGKASTFGSGTRLTVV.